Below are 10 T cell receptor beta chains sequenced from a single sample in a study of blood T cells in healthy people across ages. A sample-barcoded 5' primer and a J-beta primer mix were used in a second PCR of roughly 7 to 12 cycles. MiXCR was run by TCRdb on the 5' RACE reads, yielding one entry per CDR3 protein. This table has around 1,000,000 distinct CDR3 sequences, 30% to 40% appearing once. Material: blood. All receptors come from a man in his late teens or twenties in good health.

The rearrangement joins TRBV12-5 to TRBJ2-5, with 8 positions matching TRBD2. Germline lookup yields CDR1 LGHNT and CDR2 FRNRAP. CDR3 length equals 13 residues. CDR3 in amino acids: CAPSGAGEETQYF. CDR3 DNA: TGTGCCCCGTCAGGAGCGGGGGAAGAGACCCAGTACTTC.

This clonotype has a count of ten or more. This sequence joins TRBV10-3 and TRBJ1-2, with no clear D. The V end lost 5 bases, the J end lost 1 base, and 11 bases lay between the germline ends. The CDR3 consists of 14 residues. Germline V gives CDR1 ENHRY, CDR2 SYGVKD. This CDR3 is CAISTDGLNYGYTF. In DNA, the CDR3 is TGTGCCATCAGTACCGACGGCCTTAACTATGGCTACACCTTC.

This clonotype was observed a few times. The CDR3 DNA sequence: TGTGCCAGCAGACAGGGAGACGAGCAGTATTTT. Translating gives CASRQGDEQYF. The rearrangement links TRBV6-4 to TRBJ2-3, with D possibly being TRBD1 (6 bases). The germline V gene has CDR1 MRHNA and CDR2 SNTAGT. V was cut by 6 bases and J by 11 bases, with 12 bases left in between. The CDR3 has 11 residues.

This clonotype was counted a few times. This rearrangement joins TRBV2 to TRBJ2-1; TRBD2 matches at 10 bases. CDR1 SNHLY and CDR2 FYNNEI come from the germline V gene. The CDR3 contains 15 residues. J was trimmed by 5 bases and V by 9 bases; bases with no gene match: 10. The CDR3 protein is CARGTGTSANNEQFF. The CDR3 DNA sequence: TGTGCCAGAGGTACCGGGACTAGCGCCAACAATGAGCAGTTCTTC. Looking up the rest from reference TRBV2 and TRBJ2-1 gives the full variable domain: EPEVTQTPSHQVTQMGQEVILRCVPISNHLYFYWYRQILGQKVEFLVSFYNNEISEKSEIFDDQFSVERPDGSNFTLKIRSTKLEDSAMYFCARGTGTSANNEQFFGPGTRLTVL.

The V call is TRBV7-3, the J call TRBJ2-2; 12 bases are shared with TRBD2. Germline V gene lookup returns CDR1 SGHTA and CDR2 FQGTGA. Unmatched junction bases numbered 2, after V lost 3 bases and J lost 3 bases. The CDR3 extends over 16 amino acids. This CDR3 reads CASSLTSGGDTGELFF. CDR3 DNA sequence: TGTGCCAGCAGCTTGACTAGCGGGGGCGACACCGGGGAGCTGTTTTTT.

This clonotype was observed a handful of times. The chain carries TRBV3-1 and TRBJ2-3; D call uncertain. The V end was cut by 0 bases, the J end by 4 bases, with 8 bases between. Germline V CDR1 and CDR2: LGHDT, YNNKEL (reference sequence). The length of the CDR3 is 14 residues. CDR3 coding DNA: TGTGCCAGCAGCCAAGATGTCTTGCCAGATACGCAGTATTTT. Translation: CASSQDVLPDTQYF.

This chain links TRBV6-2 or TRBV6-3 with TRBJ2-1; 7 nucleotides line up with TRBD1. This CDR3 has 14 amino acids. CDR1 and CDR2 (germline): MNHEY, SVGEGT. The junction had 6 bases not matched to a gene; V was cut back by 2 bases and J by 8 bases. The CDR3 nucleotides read TGTGCCAGCAGTTACCGCAGGGGGAGCGATGAGCAGTTCTTC. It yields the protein CASSYRRGSDEQFF.

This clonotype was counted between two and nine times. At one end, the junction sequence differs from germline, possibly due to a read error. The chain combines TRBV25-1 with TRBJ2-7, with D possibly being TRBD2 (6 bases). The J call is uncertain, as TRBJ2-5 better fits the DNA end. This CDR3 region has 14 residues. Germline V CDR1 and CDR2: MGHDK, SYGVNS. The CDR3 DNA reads TGTGCTAGCAAAGAACAGGTTGGGAGGGAGACCCAGTACTTC. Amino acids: CASKEQVGRETQYF.

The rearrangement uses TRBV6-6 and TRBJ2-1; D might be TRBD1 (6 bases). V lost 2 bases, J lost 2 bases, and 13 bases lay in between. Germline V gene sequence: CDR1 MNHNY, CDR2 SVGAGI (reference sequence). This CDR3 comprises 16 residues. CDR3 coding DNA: TGTGCCAGCAGTTACGGGGGCAGGTTGCCCTACAATGAGCAGTTCTTC. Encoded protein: CASSYGGRLPYNEQFF.

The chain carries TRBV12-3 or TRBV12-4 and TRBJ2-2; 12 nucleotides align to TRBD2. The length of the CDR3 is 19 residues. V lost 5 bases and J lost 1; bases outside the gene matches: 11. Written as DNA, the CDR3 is TGTGCCAGCAGTCCGAGGAAACTAGCGGGGGGCGGGAACACCGGGGAGCTGTTTTTT. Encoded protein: CASSPRKLAGGGNTGELFF.